This entry describes one TCR beta chain. Germline V gives CDR1 SEHNR, CDR2 FQNEAQ (reference sequence). The V and J ends lost 2 bases and 3 bases, in that order; junction bases with no gene match: 3. The CDR3 sequence is 15 residues long. Data came from immunoSEQ multiplex PCR; TCRdb stores just in-frame clones and leaves some out. The table shows about 20,000 clones, with approximately 78% occurring only once. This sample was included in a study of T cells in tumors after PD-1 blockade. In the study overall: Patients had no prior checkpoint blockade, systemic immunosuppressants, or anti-cancer therapy within 4 weeks. A subset received ongoing vismodegib 150 mg daily alongside anti-PD-1 therapy. Blood samples averaged around 100,000 templates (range about 24,679-260,000) and approximately 37,000 unique clonotypes.

The V and J genes are TRBV7-9 and TRBJ2-1; 8 bases align to TRBD1. The source material was PBMCs, sampled before anti-PD-1 treatment. This clonotype was obtained from a human donor with basal cell carcinoma. Written as DNA, the CDR3 is TGTGCCAGCAGCTTACCGGGACAGGTCTACAATGAGCAGTTCTTC. Translated: CASSLPGQVYNEQFF.